The next 14 T cell receptor beta chains were all read from a single sample in a study of human T cells and chemical hapten exposure. One entry per CDR3 protein, called by TCRdb with MiXCR from the RACE reads. The sample comprises approximately 57,000 distinct CDR3 sequences, more than 8% of which are singletons, and roughly a tenth rests with the top ten. Time point denoted: pre-sensitization, week 0. Treatment noted: therapeutic diphenylcyclopropenone sensitization with weekly scalp DPC. The material was whole blood, obtained in connection with sensitization to the hapten diphenylcyclopropenone (DPC). The receptors stem from a man aged 40-49 years with alopecia areata. Some clones in this sample may be carry-over from other donors' samples.

This clonotype was seen more than once but under ten times. The chain couples TRBV7-6 to TRBJ2-5; 7 bases match TRBD2. The J segment lost 0 bases and the V segment lost 7 bases, leaving 20 bases of the junction unmatched. From germline, CDR1 is SGHVS and CDR2 FNYEAQ. The CDR3 is 19 residues long. The CDR3 nucleotides are TGTGCCAGCACCCTAGGGGCTAGCGGACGAAGAGGGTACCAAGAGACCCAGTACTTC. This gives the protein CASTLGASGRRGYQETQYF.

This sequence joins TRBV10-2 and TRBJ2-6; D unclear. CDR1 is WSHSY and CDR2 is SAAADI in the germline V gene. V was pared by 7 bases and J by 0 bases, with 10 bases between. This CDR3 comprises 15 residues. The CDR3 sequence is CASTPASSGANVLTF. DNA of the CDR3: TGCGCCAGCACTCCCGCTAGCTCTGGGGCCAACGTCCTGACTTTC.

The CDR3 is CSAGVAEAFF. CDR3 bases: TGCAGCGCCGGTGTAGCTGAAGCTTTCTTT. The rearrangement links TRBV29-1 to TRBJ1-1; the D is unclear. The CDR3 covers 10 residues. In germline, CDR1 is SQVTM, CDR2 ANQGSEA. The V end lost 7 bases, the J end lost 6 bases, and 9 bases lay between the germline ends.

This clonotype has only a few counts. The CDR3 here is CASSLTLGIRDSRSGANVLTF. The CDR3 DNA follows: TGTGCCAGCAGCTTAACCCTAGGAATCAGGGATAGTCGCTCTGGGGCCAACGTCCTGACTTTC. V and J are TRBV3-1 and TRBJ2-6, with D possibly being TRBD1 (5 bases). Trimming pared 5 bases from V and 0 bases from J, leaving 26 bases between. Germline CDR1 is LGHDT and CDR2 is YNNKEL (reference sequence). The CDR3 runs 21 residues.

This clonotype has at least ten counts. The chain recombines TRBV4-2 with TRBJ2-1; D uncertain. The CDR3 is made up of 11 amino acids. V lost 0 bases, J lost 12 bases, and 6 bases lay in between. Germline assignment: CDR1 LGHNA and CDR2 YNFKEQ. The CDR3 DNA sequence: TGTGCCAGCAGCCAAGATGAAGGGCAGTTCTTC. This translates into CASSQDEGQFF.

V gene TRBV18 combines with J gene TRBJ1-2; a possible D gene is TRBD1 (5 bases). Germline-derived CDR1 and CDR2 are KGHSH and LQKENI. CDR3 size: 18 residues. Trimming cost V 0 bases and J 0 bases, with 17 bases left between them. This CDR3 is CASSPPSGGLRANYGYTF. For the CDR3, the DNA is TGTGCCAGCTCACCACCGTCCGGGGGTCTTAGGGCTAACTATGGCTACACCTTC.

This clonotype was recorded at least ten times. The J gene is TRBJ1-1, the V gene TRBV4-2, with D possibly being TRBD1 (5 bases). This CDR3 is built from 15 residues. Germline CDR1 is LGHNA and CDR2 is YNFKEQ. Trimming took off 0 bases at V and 4 bases at J, with 12 bases between the two ends. The CDR3 coding sequence is TGTGCCAGCAGCCAAGAGGGTACCGGGGGCACTGAAGCTTTCTTT. It encodes CASSQEGTGGTEAFF.

This clonotype was found a few times. The chain employs TRBV7-9 and TRBJ2-1; 7 bases align to TRBD1. V dropped 5 bases and J dropped 8; count of bases not matched to a gene: 15. The germline V gene has CDR1 SEHNR and CDR2 FQNEAQ (reference sequence). The CDR3 has 16 amino acids. CDR3: CASSLTGKGGFDEQFF. The CDR3 DNA reads TGTGCCAGCAGCCTAACCGGGAAAGGGGGCTTCGATGAGCAGTTCTTC. Full variable domain (remainder filled in from reference TRBV7-9 and TRBJ2-1): DTGVSQNPRHKITKRGQNVTFRCDPISEHNRLYWYRQTLGQGPEFLTYFQNEAQLEKSRLLSDRFSAERPKGSFSTLEIQRTEQGDSAMYLCASSLTGKGGFDEQFFGPGTRLTVL.

This clonotype was observed at least ten times. This chain links TRBV7-8 with TRBJ2-5; 9 bases line up with TRBD2. This CDR3 has 16 residues. After removal of 1 base from V and 6 bases from J, the junction contained 9 bases not matched to a gene. Germline V gene lookup returns CDR1 SGHVS and CDR2 FQNEAQ. The CDR3 region is CASSLDGSGSRKTQYF. The CDR3 nucleotides are TGTGCCAGCAGCTTAGATGGTAGCGGGAGTCGGAAGACCCAGTACTTC.

This clonotype was detected ten times or more. V and J are TRBV30 and TRBJ2-5; 13 bases match TRBD2. J lost 5 bases, V lost 2 bases, and 8 bases had no gene match. The CDR3 consists of 16 residues. Germline-derived CDR1 and CDR2 are GTSNPN and SVGIG (reference sequence). The CDR3 sequence: CAWSLGLAGVGETQYF. The DNA for the CDR3 is TGTGCCTGGAGTCTTGGACTAGCGGGAGTCGGGGAGACCCAGTACTTC.

For this clonotype: A much larger clone sits a single nucleotide away, making a read error possible. The chain combines TRBV20-1 with TRBJ2-3; 9 nucleotides agree with TRBD2. The CDR3 length is 16 residues. V trimming: 5 bases; J trimming: 6 bases; junction bases outside the gene matches: 15. The germline V gene encodes CDR1 DFQATT and CDR2 SNEGSKA (reference sequence). Here the CDR3 DNA reads TGCAGTGCTTCTGCCCCCATAGCGGGAGCTTTGGATACGCAGTATTTT. The encoded protein is CSASAPIAGALDTQYF.

This clonotype appeared many times. The rearrangement joins TRBV2 to TRBJ2-7, with D perhaps given as TRBD1 or TRBD2 (5 bases each). The germline V gene encodes CDR1 SNHLY and CDR2 FYNNEI. Trimming stripped 4 bases from V and 6 bases from J, with 10 bases between. The CDR3 spans 12 residues. CDR3 sequence reads: CASSAGTVEQYF. CDR3 in DNA: TGTGCCAGCAGTGCCGGGACGGTCGAGCAGTACTTC.

This clonotype was counted ten times or more. The CDR3: CASSYSAGNPFEQYF. CDR3 nucleotides: TGTGCCAGCAGTTACTCGGCAGGCAACCCCTTCGAGCAGTACTTC. This chain joins TRBV6-6 and TRBJ2-7; D gene uncertain. The CDR3 spans 15 residues. Trimming took 0 bases from V and 6 from J, leaving 15 bases between them. Germline V gives CDR1 MNHNY, CDR2 SVGAGI (reference sequence).

In DNA, the CDR3 is TGTGCCAGCAGTTTTCAACAGGGGAGTTACGAGCAGTACTTC. Protein: CASSFQQGSYEQYF. V and J are TRBV12-3 or TRBV12-4 and TRBJ2-7; 7 bases match TRBD1. The CDR3 sequence is 14 residues long. V was clipped by 3 bases and J by 4 bases; unmatched bases: 6.